This TCR beta chain stems from a study of cytomegalovirus exposure and HLA in healthy donors. Background on the study: Findings of an earlier analysis included around 120 million unique TCR beta sequences from roughly 180 million T cells. Genetic ancestry analysis placed approximately 80% of the 300 to 500 donors that were genotyped in the Caucasian-associated cluster. Study-wide points: Of the V segments, some could not be distinguished, including TRBV6-2 and TRBV6-3, and were excluded. An ancestry cluster, one associated with Asian ancestry, reportedly showed fewer N-insertions than the 666-donor mean in a later analysis.

Primers included in the PCR were 60 Vbeta and 13 Jbeta primers. The table came from immunoSEQ multiplex PCR; TCRdb's copy has only in-frame clones and leaves some out. The top ten hold roughly 3.4% of the sample, which has approximately 150,000 clones, about 85% seen once. Notes on this clone: Its antigen is unknown.

Losses at the gene ends were 5 bases for V and 6 bases for J; bases not matched to a gene: 9. From germline, CDR1 is LNHNV and CDR2 YYDKDF (reference sequence). This CDR3 region has 15 residues. V gene TRBV15 combines with J gene TRBJ2-1; 8 positions agree with TRBD2. This TCR was sampled from a human donor in good health. Sequenced sample: PBMCs. DNA for the CDR3: TGTGCCACCAGCTTCCGGACTAGCAGCCTCAATGAGCAGTTCTTC. Translation gives CATSFRTSSLNEQFF. Variable domain in full (rest from reference TRBV15 and TRBJ2-1): DAMVIQNPRYQVTQFGKPVTLSCSQTLNHNVMYWYQQKSSQAPKLLFHYYDKDFNNEADTPDNFQSRRPNTSFCFLDIRSPGLGDTAMYLCATSFRTSSLNEQFFGPGTRLTVL.